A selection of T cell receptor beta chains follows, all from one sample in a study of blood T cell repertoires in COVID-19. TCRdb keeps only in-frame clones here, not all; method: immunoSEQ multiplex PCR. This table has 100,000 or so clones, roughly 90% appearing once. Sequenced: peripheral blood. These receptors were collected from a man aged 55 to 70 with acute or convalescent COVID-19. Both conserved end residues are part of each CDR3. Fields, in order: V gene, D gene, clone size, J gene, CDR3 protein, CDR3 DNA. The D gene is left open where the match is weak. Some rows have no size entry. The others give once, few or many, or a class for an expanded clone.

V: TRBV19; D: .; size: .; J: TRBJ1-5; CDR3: CASSMEGRVGQPQHF; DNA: TGTGCCAGTAGTATGGAGGGCAGGGTGGGTCAGCCCCAGCATTTT
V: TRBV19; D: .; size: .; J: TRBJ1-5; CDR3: CASKGRDNQPQHF; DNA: TGTGCCAGTAAGGGGCGGGACAATCAGCCCCAGCATTTT
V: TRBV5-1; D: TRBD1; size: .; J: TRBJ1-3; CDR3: CASSLDRGGGNTIYF; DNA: TGCGCCAGCAGCTTGGACAGGGGAGGTGGAAACACCATATATTTT
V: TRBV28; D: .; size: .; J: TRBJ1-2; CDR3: CASSPSLGNYGYTF; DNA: TGTGCCAGCAGTCCATCTCTCGGGAACTATGGCTACACCTTC
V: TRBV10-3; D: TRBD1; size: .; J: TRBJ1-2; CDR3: CAIQQGEVGYTF; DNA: TGTGCCATACAACAGGGGGAAGTTGGCTACACCTTC
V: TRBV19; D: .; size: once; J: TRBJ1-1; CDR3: CASSIAVNTEAFF; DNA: TGTGCCAGTAGTATAGCAGTGAACACTGAAGCTTTCTTT
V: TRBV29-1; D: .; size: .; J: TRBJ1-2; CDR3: CSVEPVHRVGVASLYGYTF; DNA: TGCAGCGTTGAACCTGTCCACAGGGTAGGTGTAGCATCGCTATATGGCTACACCTTC
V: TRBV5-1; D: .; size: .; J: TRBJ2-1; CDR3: CASSLDIQRINEQFF; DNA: TGCGCCAGCAGCTTAGATATACAGCGGATCAATGAGCAGTTCTTC
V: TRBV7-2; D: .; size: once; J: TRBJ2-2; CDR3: CASSLLGQGNTGELFF; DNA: TGTGCCAGCAGCTTACTCGGGCAGGGCAACACCGGGGAGCTGTTTTTT
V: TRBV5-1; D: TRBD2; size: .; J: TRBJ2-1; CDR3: CASSLKRGQSSYNEQFF; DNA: TGCGCCAGCAGCTTGAAGCGGGGTCAGAGCTCCTACAATGAGCAGTTCTTC
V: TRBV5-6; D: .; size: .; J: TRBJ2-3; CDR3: CASSSGGTDTQYF; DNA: TGTGCCAGCAGCTCAGGGGGCACAGATACGCAGTATTTT
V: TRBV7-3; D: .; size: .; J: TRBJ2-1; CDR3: CASSPAVDSNEQFF; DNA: TGTGCCAGCAGCCCCGCGGTGGATAGCAATGAGCAGTTCTTC
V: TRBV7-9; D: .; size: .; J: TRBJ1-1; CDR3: CASSRTTQRNTEAFF; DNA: TGTGCCAGCAGCCGCACGACTCAGAGAAACACTGAAGCTTTCTTT
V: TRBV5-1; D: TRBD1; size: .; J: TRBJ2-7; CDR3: CASSLGRGQGADEQYF; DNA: TGCGCCAGCAGCTTGGGCCGAGGACAGGGGGCGGACGAGCAGTACTTC
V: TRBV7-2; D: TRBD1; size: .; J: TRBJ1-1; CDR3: CASSLEGQTTEAFF; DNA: TGTGCCAGCAGCTTGGAGGGACAGACCACTGAAGCTTTCTTT
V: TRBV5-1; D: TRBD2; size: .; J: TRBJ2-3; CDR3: CASSLTSGSKAQYF; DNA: TGCGCCAGCAGCTTGACTAGCGGGAGCAAGGCGCAGTATTTT
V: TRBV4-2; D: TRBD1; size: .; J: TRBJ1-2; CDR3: CASSQYTGGDNYGYTF; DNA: TGTGCCAGCAGCCAATATACAGGGGGGGATAACTATGGCTACACCTTC
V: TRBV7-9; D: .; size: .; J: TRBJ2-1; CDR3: CASSLVGSSHNEQFF; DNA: TGTGCCAGCAGCTTAGTCGGTTCCTCGCACAATGAGCAGTTCTTC
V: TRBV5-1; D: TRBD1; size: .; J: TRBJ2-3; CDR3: CASSLGTGFAQKDTQYF; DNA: TGCGCCAGCAGCTTGGGGACAGGGTTCGCGCAAAAAGATACGCAGTATTTT
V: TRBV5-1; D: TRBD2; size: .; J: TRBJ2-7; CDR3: CASSLDGSGDYSYEQYF; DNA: TGCGCCAGCAGCTTGGATGGTAGCGGGGATTACTCCTACGAGCAGTACTTC
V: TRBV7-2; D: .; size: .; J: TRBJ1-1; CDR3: CASSLEGARRTGTEAFF; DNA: TGTGCCAGCAGCTTAGAAGGGGCGAGGAGAACGGGCACTGAAGCTTTCTTT
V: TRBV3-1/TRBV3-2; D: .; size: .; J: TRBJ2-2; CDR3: CASTPGNTGELFF; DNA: TGTGCCAGCACCCCAGGGAACACCGGGGAGCTGTTTTTT
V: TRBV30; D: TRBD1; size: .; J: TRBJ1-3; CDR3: CAWSVRDRGTGNTIYF; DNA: TGTGCCTGGAGTGTAAGGGACAGGGGTACTGGAAACACCATATATTTT
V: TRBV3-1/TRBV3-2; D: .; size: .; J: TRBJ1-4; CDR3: CASSHLGGRGVGEKLFF; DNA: TGTGCCAGCAGCCACCTGGGGGGAAGGGGCGTAGGTGAAAAACTGTTTTTT
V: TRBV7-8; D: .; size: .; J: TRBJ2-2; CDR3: CASSFNRAGGELFF; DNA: TGTGCCAGCAGCTTCAACAGGGCTGGCGGGGAGCTGTTTTTT
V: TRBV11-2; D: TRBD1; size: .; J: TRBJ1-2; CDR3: CASSPSGTVYGYTF; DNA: TGTGCCAGCAGCCCCTCCGGGACAGTCTATGGCTACACCTTC
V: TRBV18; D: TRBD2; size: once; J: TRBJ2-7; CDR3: CASSKAGSYEQYF; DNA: TGTGCCAGCTCAAAAGCGGGATCCTACGAGCAGTACTTC
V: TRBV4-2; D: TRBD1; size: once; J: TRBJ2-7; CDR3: CASSQGQGARGEYEQYF; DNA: TGTGCCAGCAGCCAAGGACAGGGGGCGCGGGGCGAATACGAGCAGTACTTC
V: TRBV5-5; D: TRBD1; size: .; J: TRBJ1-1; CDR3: CASSVDRGRTEAFF; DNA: TGTGCCAGCAGCGTGGACAGGGGGCGAACTGAAGCTTTCTTT
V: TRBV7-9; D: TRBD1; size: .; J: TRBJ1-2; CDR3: CASSAGQGGYGYTF; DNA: TGTGCCAGCAGCGCCGGACAGGGGGGATATGGCTACACCTTC
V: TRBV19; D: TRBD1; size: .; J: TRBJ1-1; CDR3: CASSFRDRGEAFF; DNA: TGTGCCAGTAGTTTCCGGGACAGGGGAGAAGCTTTCTTT
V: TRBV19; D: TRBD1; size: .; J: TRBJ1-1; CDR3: CASSGRDRSSTEAFF; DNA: TGTGCCAGTAGTGGCCGGGACAGGTCTTCCACTGAAGCTTTCTTT
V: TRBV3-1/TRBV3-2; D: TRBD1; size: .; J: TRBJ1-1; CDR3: CASSRDGQGSTEAFF; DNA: TGTGCCAGCAGCCGAGACGGACAGGGGAGCACTGAAGCTTTCTTT
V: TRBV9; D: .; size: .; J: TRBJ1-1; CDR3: CASSVVGDSTTEAFF; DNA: TGTGCCAGCAGCGTAGTGGGTGACAGCACCACTGAAGCTTTCTTT
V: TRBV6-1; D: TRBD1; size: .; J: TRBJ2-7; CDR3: CASSERTGGSYEQYF; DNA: TGTGCCAGCAGTGAAAGGACAGGGGGCTCCTACGAGCAGTACTTC